The entry that follows covers one T cell receptor beta chain sequence. The CDR3 has 14 amino acids. Germline trimming cut 1 base from V and 5 bases from J; bases unmatched to any gene: 5. CDR1 is GTSNPN and CDR2 is SVGIG in the germline V gene (reference sequence). This sample was included in a study of blood T cell repertoires in COVID-19. Study overall: T cells, B-cell-depleted T cells, or PBMCs supplied cDNA or gDNA.

The protocol was immunoSEQ multiplex PCR, while the TCRdb copy is restricted to in-frame clones and leaves out a portion. Found here are roughly 53,000 clones, 60% to 80% of them singletons; the top ten hold roughly two fifths. The TCR originated in a man between 65 and 79 years old with active or convalescent COVID-19. Sequencing used peripheral blood. The V and J genes are TRBV30 and TRBJ1-5; 7 positions match TRBD1. CDR3 in amino acids: CAWSGDRNHQPQHF. For the CDR3, the DNA is TGTGCCTGGAGTGGGGACAGAAATCATCAGCCCCAGCATTTT.